This T cell receptor beta chain was sequenced during a study of cytotoxic CD8 clonotypes in ibrutinib-treated CLL. Study background: The study included around twelve relapsed/refractory and around 16 treatment-naive patients; 17 to 18 had IGHV unmutated disease. Results showed some 25 partial and 2 complete responses; following median about 68 months, 14 remained remitted, roughly twelve advanced.

With regard to this clone: What it binds is unknown.

TCRdb's copy holds only in-frame clones and misses some; the assay was immunoSEQ multiplex PCR. The sample holds around 20,000 clones, roughly 80% seen once. The CDR3 covers 16 residues. V was cut by 3 bases and J by 3 bases, with 17 bases left in between. The germline V gene encodes CDR1 GTSNPN and CDR2 SVGIG (reference sequence). Study-level findings and limits: Treatment saw public clonotypes, which were uncommon, either contract or stay stable.

The source was PBMCs, collected before ibrutinib treatment. The chain links TRBV30 to TRBJ1-4; possibly TRBD1 for D (6 bases). This TCR derives from a human donor with chronic lymphocytic leukemia. This chain's CDR3 is CAWSLRRKGANEKLFF. As DNA, the CDR3 is TGTGCCTGGAGCCTGCGCAGGAAGGGGGCTAATGAAAAACTGTTTTTT.